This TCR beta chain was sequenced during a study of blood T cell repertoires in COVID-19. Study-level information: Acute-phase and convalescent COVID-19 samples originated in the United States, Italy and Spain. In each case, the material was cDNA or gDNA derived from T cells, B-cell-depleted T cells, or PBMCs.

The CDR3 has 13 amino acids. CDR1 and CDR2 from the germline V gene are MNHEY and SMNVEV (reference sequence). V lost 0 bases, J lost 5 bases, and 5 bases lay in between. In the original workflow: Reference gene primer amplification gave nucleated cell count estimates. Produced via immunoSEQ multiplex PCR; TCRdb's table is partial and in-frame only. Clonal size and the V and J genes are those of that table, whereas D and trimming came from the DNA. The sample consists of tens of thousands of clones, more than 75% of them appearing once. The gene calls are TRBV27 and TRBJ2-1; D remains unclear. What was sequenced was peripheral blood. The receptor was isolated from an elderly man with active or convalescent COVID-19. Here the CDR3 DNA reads TGTGCCAGCAGTTTATCGAGTAACAATGAGCAGTTCTTC. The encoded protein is CASSLSSNNEQFF.